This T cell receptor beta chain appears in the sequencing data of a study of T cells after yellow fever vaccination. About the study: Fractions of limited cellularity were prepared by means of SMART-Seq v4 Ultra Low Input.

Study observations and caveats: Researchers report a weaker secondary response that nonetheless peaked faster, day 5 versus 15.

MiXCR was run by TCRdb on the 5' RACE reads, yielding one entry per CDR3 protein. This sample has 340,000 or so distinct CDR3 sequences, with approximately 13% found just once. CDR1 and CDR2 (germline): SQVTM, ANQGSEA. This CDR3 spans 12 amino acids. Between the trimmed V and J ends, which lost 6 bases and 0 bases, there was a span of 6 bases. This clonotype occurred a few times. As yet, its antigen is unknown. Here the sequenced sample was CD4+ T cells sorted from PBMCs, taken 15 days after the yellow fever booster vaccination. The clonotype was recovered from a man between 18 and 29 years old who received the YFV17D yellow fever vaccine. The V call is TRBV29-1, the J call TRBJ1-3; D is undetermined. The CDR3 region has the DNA TGCAGCGTAAGGTTCTCTGGAAACACCATATATTTT. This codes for CSVRFSGNTIYF.